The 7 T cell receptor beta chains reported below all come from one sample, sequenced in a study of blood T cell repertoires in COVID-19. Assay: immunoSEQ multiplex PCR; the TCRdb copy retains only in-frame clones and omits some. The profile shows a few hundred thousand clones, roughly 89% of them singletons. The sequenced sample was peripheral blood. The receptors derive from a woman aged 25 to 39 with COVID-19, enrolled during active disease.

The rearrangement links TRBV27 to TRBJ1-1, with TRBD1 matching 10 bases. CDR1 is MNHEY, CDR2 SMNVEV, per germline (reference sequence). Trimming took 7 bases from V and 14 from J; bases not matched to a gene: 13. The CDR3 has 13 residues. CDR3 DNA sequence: TGTGCCAGCAAAGCCGGTCCGGGACAGGGGAAATTCTTT. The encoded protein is CASKAGPGQGKFF.

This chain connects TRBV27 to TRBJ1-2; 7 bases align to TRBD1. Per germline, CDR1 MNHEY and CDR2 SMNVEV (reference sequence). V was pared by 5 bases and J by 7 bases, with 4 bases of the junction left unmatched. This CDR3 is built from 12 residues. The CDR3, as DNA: TGTGCCAGCAGTCACAGGGGTGGTGGCTACACCTTC. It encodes CASSHRGGGYTF.

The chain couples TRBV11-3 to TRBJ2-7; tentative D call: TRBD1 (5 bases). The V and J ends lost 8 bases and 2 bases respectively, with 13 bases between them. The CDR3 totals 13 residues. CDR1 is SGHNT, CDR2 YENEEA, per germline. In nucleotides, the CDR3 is TGTGCCAGCGCCCAGGGTCCTACCTACGAGCAGTACTTC. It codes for CASAQGPTYEQYF.

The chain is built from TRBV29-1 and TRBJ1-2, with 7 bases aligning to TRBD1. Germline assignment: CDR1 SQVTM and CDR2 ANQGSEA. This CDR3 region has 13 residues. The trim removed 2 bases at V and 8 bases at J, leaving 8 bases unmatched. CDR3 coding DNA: TGCAGCGTTGAACCGGTGGCAGGGGGAGGCTACACCTTC. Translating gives CSVEPVAGGGYTF.

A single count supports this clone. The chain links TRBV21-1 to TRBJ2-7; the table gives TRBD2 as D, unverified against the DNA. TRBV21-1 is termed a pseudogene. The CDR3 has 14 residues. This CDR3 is CASSSSGAAYEQYF. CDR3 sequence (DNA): TGTGCCAGCAGCAGTAGCGGGGCGGCCTACGAGCAGTACTTC.

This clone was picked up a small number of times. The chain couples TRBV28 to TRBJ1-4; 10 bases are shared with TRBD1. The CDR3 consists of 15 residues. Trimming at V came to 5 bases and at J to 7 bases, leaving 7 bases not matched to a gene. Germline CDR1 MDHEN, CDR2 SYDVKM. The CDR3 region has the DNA TGTGCCAGCAGTCCGTCGGGACAGGGGAGTGAAAAACTGTTTTTT. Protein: CASSPSGQGSEKLFF.

The CDR3 loop reads CAISGNRGGDYGYTF. As DNA, the CDR3 is TGTGCCATCAGTGGTAACAGGGGTGGCGACTATGGCTACACCTTC. The V call is TRBV10-3, the J call TRBJ1-2, with TRBD1 identical over 7 bases. The ends lost 4 bases at V and 3 bases at J; junction bases unmatched: 8. The CDR3 consists of 15 residues. Germline loops: CDR1 ENHRY, CDR2 SYGVKD.